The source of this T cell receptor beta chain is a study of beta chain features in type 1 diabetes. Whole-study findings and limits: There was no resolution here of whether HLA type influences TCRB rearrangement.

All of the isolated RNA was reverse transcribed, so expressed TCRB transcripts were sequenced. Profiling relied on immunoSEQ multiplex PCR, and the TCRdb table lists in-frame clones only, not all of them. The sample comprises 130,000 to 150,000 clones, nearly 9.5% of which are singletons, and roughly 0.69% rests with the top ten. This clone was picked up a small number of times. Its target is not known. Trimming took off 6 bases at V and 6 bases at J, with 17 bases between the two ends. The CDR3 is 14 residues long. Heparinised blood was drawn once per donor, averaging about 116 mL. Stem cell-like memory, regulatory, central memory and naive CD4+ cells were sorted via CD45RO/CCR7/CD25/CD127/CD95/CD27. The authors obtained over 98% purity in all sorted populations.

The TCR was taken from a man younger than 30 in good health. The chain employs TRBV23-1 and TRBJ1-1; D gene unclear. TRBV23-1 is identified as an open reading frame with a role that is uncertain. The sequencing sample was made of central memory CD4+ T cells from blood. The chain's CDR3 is CASRPKGGRPEAFF. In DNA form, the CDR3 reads TGCGCCAGCAGACCGAAAGGAGGGCGGCCTGAAGCTTTCTTT.